These 23 T cell receptor beta chains came from one sample sequenced in a study of OX40 agonist ivuxolimab in advanced cancers. This table comes from immunoSEQ multiplex PCR, and its TCRdb copy is limited to in-frame clones, with some not included. The sample includes about 84,000 clones, approximately 80% of them seen just once. The sample was CD4+ or CD8+ T cells sorted from blood, taken in a trial of the OX40 agonist ivuxolimab. The receptors come from an adult with an advanced solid tumor such as melanoma, head and neck, liver or kidney cancer.

CDR3 sequence reads: CASSQGRGQGHEKLFF. The CDR3 coding sequence is TGCGCCAGCAGCCAAGGCCGGGGACAGGGGCACGAAAAACTGTTTTTT. J is TRBJ1-4 and V is TRBV4-1; TRBD1 matches at 10 bases. The germline gives CDR1 MGHRA, CDR2 YSYEKL. Germline trimming cut 1 base from V and 8 bases from J; bases unmatched to any gene: 7. The CDR3 totals 16 residues.

This chain's CDR3 is CASSLGQGDGYTF. The CDR3, as DNA: TGTGCCAGCAGCTTAGGGCAGGGGGATGGCTACACCTTC. The J gene is TRBJ1-2, the V gene TRBV7-3, with 7 bases identical to TRBD1. Germline V CDR1 and CDR2: SGHTA, FQGTGA. The CDR3 is 13 residues long. The V segment lost 2 bases and the J segment 6 bases; nucleotides outside the gene matches: 3.

The gene calls are TRBV7-9 and TRBJ2-3; D uncertain. The CDR3 loop spans 17 amino acids. Between the trimmed V and J ends, which lost 5 bases and 2 bases, there was a span of 20 bases. Germline lookup yields CDR1 SEHNR and CDR2 FQNEAQ (reference sequence). DNA of the CDR3: TGTGCCAGCAGCCCAGATAGCTGGTATAGGGCCACAGATACGCAGTATTTT. Protein: CASSPDSWYRATDTQYF.

CDR3 sequence: CASSLGKAQLQETQYF. CDR3 DNA: TGTGCCAGCAGCTTAGGGAAAGCTCAACTCCAAGAGACCCAGTACTTC. The chain is built from TRBV7-8 and TRBJ2-5; no definite D call. Between the trimmed V and J ends, which lost 1 base and 1 base, there was a span of 13 bases. Germline loops: CDR1 SGHVS, CDR2 FQNEAQ. The CDR3 length is 16 residues.

This clone has a single count. This sequence joins TRBV4-3 and TRBJ2-1; either TRBD1 or TRBD2 may supply D (5 bases each). The CDR3 contains 14 residues. CDR1 is LGHNA, CDR2 YSLEER, per germline. V gave up 4 bases and J gave up 6 bases, with 13 bases separating them. CDR3 amino acids: CASSRPGTANEQFF. CDR3 nucleotides: TGCGCCAGCAGCCGGCCTGGGACGGCCAATGAGCAGTTCTTC.

Here the CDR3 reads CATGVTYEQYF. The CDR3 DNA reads as TGTGCGACAGGGGTAACCTACGAGCAGTACTTC. V is TRBV28 and J is TRBJ2-7, with TRBD1 matching over 8 bases. From germline, CDR1 is MDHEN and CDR2 SYDVKM. CDR3 length: 11 residues.

V gene TRBV7-2 combines with J gene TRBJ2-7; weak D call: TRBD2 (6 bases). With 1 base removed from V and 6 bases from J, the gap between germline ends came to 16 bases. Germline-derived CDR1 and CDR2 are SGHTA and FQGNSA. The CDR3 length is 15 residues. The CDR3 region is CASSLGGESVFEQYF. DNA for the CDR3: TGTGCCAGCAGCTTAGGGGGGGAATCGGTCTTCGAGCAGTACTTC.

In this sample, this clone turned up once. The chain recombines TRBV5-4 with TRBJ2-1, with unresolved D. The germline V and J ends were trimmed by 2 bases and 8 bases, with 20 bases remaining between them. Germline assignment: CDR1 SGHNT and CDR2 YYREEE (reference sequence). The CDR3 extends over 16 amino acids. The CDR3 coding sequence is TGTGCCAGCAGCTTTCCGGACCAACCTCCTGGGGATGAGCAGTTCTTC. Protein: CASSFPDQPPGDEQFF.

V is TRBV4-1 and J is TRBJ2-2; 10 bases map to TRBD1. Germline V lookup: CDR1 MGHRA, CDR2 YSYEKL. With V trimmed by 1 base and J by 6 bases, 2 bases remained unmatched. The CDR3 is 15 residues long. Here the CDR3 reads CASSQVGTGAGELFF. CDR3 in DNA: TGCGCCAGCAGCCAAGTGGGGACAGGGGCCGGGGAGCTGTTTTTT.

This clone was seen only once. The V call is TRBV20-1, the J call TRBJ2-4, with D hard to call. Germline assignment: CDR1 DFQATT and CDR2 SNEGSKA (reference sequence). The CDR3 contains 11 residues. Trimming left V 3 bases short and J 9 bases short, with 9 bases between. The CDR3 coding sequence is TGCAGTGCTAGCTTGAGTCGCATTCAGTACTTC. Translating gives CSASLSRIQYF.

CDR3 sequence: CASTTEANSPLHF. For the CDR3, the DNA is TGTGCCAGCACCACGGAGGCGAATTCACCCCTCCACTTT. The gene calls are TRBV28 and TRBJ1-6; D not resolved. Trimming took off 7 bases at V and 7 bases at J, with 11 bases between the two ends. CDR1 MDHEN and CDR2 SYDVKM come from the germline V gene. CDR3 length: 13 residues.

The chain recombines TRBV19 with TRBJ2-5; a weak D match, TRBD1 (6 bases). V lost 8 bases and J lost 1, with 11 bases in between. Germline lookup yields CDR1 LNHDA and CDR2 SQIVND (reference sequence). This CDR3 has 13 amino acids. The CDR3, as DNA: TGTGCCAGTTTGGGACACCCCCAAGAGACCCAGTACTTC. Amino acids: CASLGHPQETQYF.

The chain uses TRBV9 and TRBJ2-2; D call uncertain. Per germline, CDR1 SGDLS and CDR2 YYNGEE. This CDR3 has 12 amino acids. V lost 1 base to trimming and J lost 7 bases, with 5 bases between them. CDR3 nucleotides: TGTGCCAGCAGCGTATTGGGCGGGGAGCTGTTTTTT. Translating it yields CASSVLGGELFF. Full variable domain (outside the CDR3, taken from reference TRBV9 and TRBJ2-2): DSGVTQTPKHLITATGQRVTLRCSPRSGDLSVYWYQQSLDQGLQFLIQYYNGEERAKGNILERFSAQQFPDLHSELNLSSLELGDSALYFCASSVLGGELFFGEGSRLTVL.

The chain carries TRBV5-4 and TRBJ1-2; the match to TRBD1 covers 7 bases. Germline CDR1 is SGHNT and CDR2 is YYREEE (reference sequence). The CDR3 spans 15 residues. V was clipped by 0 bases and J by 2 bases; unmatched bases: 4. The CDR3 loop is CASSLDTGVNYGYTF. The CDR3 bases are TGTGCCAGCAGCTTGGATACAGGGGTCAACTATGGCTACACCTTC.

This chain links TRBV6-5 with TRBJ2-5, with TRBD2 identical over 7 bases. The CDR3 is made up of 15 amino acids. V lost 7 bases, J lost 0 bases, and 8 bases stayed unmatched. Germline V gives CDR1 MNHEY, CDR2 SVGAGI. In DNA form, the CDR3 reads TGTGCCAGCATTAACCGGGGGGAGCACCAAGAGACCCAGTACTTC. It yields the protein CASINRGEHQETQYF.

The chain carries TRBV7-6 and TRBJ2-1; D is undetermined. V dropped 5 bases and J dropped 8 bases, with 13 bases sitting between them. This CDR3 comprises 13 residues. Germline CDR1 SGHVS, CDR2 FNYEAQ. This chain's CDR3 is CASSDQSRDEQFF. The DNA for the CDR3 is TGTGCCAGCAGCGACCAGAGTAGGGATGAGCAGTTCTTC.

The V gene is TRBV6-4, the J gene TRBJ1-4, with 10 bases identical to TRBD1. Trimming cost V 5 bases and J 6 bases; bases outside gene matches: 3. Germline CDR1 MRHNA, CDR2 SNTAGT. The CDR3 has 14 residues. The DNA for the CDR3 is TGTGCCAGCAGTAAGACAGGGGGCGATGAAAAACTGTTTTTT. Encoded protein: CASSKTGGDEKLFF.

The V and J genes are TRBV7-2 and TRBJ1-6, with a weak D call TRBD1 (5 bases). The germline gives CDR1 SGHTA, CDR2 FQGNSA. There are 14 residues in the CDR3. The germline V and J ends were trimmed by 5 bases and 7 bases, with 12 bases remaining between them. The CDR3 loop reads CASSVGLPNSPLHF. The CDR3 DNA follows: TGTGCCAGCAGCGTGGGACTGCCGAATTCACCCCTCCACTTT.

V is TRBV7-2 and J is TRBJ2-3; TRBD2 is a possible D gene (6 bases). The CDR3 length is 15 residues. Trimming removed 0 bases at V and 6 bases at J, with 13 bases between. Germline V lookup: CDR1 SGHTA, CDR2 FQGNSA. CDR3 residues: CASSLAPEGPDTQYF. CDR3 coding DNA: TGTGCCAGCAGCTTAGCGCCGGAGGGGCCGGATACGCAGTATTTT.

This chain links TRBV5-6 with TRBJ1-6; D perhaps matches TRBD1 (6 bases). Germline CDR1 is SGHDT and CDR2 is YYEEEE. Trimming stripped 4 bases from V and 12 bases from J, with 17 bases between. The CDR3 has 14 residues. CDR3 DNA: TGTGCCAGCAGCCCTGGACAGAGTCAAAGACCCCTCCACTTT. Encoded protein: CASSPGQSQRPLHF.

CDR3 protein: CASSFQIDSGNTIYF. In DNA form, the CDR3 reads TGTGCCAGCAGCTTCCAGATAGACTCTGGAAACACCATATATTTT. This rearrangement joins TRBV7-9 to TRBJ1-3, with unresolved D. The CDR3 is made up of 15 amino acids. Trimming shortened V by 3 bases and J by 0 bases, and 9 bases separated the two germline ends. Germline-derived CDR1 and CDR2 are SEHNR and FQNEAQ (reference sequence).

This sequence joins TRBV6-5 and TRBJ1-2; D unresolved. V was shortened by 2 bases and J by 5 bases, with 9 bases between the two germline ends. In germline, CDR1 is MNHEY, CDR2 SVGAGI. The CDR3 totals 13 residues. As DNA, the CDR3 is TGTGCCAGCAGTTACACGGGCTCTTATGGCTACACCTTC. Amino acid sequence: CASSYTGSYGYTF.

The rearrangement uses TRBV5-1 and TRBJ1-3, with no clear D. The CDR3 extends over 14 amino acids. V gave up 0 bases and J gave up 4 bases, with 8 bases separating them. Germline CDR1 and CDR2: SGHRS and YFSETQ. For the CDR3, the DNA is TGCGCCAGCAGCTTGGACGGGGAAGGAAACACCATATATTTT. Protein: CASSLDGEGNTIYF. Based on the CDR3 plus reference TRBV5-1 and TRBJ1-3, the full variable domain is KAGVTQTPRYLIKTRGQQVTLSCSPISGHRSVSWYQQTPGQGLQFLFEYFSETQRNKGNFPGRFSGRQFSNSRSEMNVSTLELGDSALYLCASSLDGEGNTIYFGEGSWLTVV.